The source of this T cell receptor beta chain is a study of blood T cell repertoires in COVID-19. Study details: COVID-19 samples from acute and convalescent phases originated in the United States, Italy and Spain.

Original handling: Reference gene primer amplification gave nucleated cell count estimates. Some clones are missing from TCRdb's copy, which holds only in-frame ones; the method was immunoSEQ multiplex PCR. V and J calls plus clone size are reproduced from that table; the DNA served to infer D and trimming. The data show some 250,000 clones, around four fifths seen once. The CDR3 runs 13 residues. In germline, CDR1 is WNHNN, CDR2 SYGVQD (reference sequence). Deletions cut 2 bases from V and 4 bases from J, with 8 bases between. The TCR sequence derives from a woman aged 55-75 years with active or convalescent COVID-19. The V gene is TRBV10-1, the J gene TRBJ1-1, with a possible D match to TRBD1 (5 bases). Specimen: peripheral blood. CDR3 amino acids: CASSERGTTEAFF. CDR3 DNA sequence: TGCGCCAGCAGTGAGAGGGGAACCACTGAAGCTTTCTTT.